This TCR beta chain comes out of a study of T-cell reconstitution after alpha-beta-depleted transplantation in children. Study-wide findings and caveats: Several hundred expanded graft clones reportedly were the source of alpha-beta T cells about two months after transplant. T-cell numbers and diversity, one year after transplant, stemmed largely from T cells that were newly produced. Several patients had high TCRbeta diversity at day 60; it came from surviving recipient T cells and thymic progenitors.

The CDR3 has 15 residues. The germline gives CDR1 SGHRS, CDR2 YFSETQ. Unmatched junction bases numbered 5, after V lost 0 bases and J lost 2 bases. As regards this clonotype: What it binds is not known.

Preparation of the TCRbeta library involved a method that used unique molecular identifiers. One entry per CDR3 protein, called by TCRdb with MiXCR from the PCR reads. The sample lists approximately 400,000 distinct CDR3 sequences, 16% seen once, with around 30% in the top ten. This sequence joins TRBV5-1 and TRBJ2-7, with 7 bases matching TRBD1. The starting material was PBMCs, mostly from graft donor cells, obtained 360 days after TCRalphabeta/CD19-depleted stem cell transplant. The sequence was collected from a boy younger than two who had a stem cell transplant for Wiskott-Aldrich syndrome, so the T cells may come from the graft donor. CDR3 region: CASSLVRQGAYEQYF. The CDR3 DNA sequence: TGCGCCAGCAGCTTGGTCAGACAGGGTGCCTACGAGCAGTACTTC.